In this sample, the clone carrying this TCR beta chain turned up many times. What it binds is not known. This sample is part of a study of T-cell memory formation after mild COVID-19. Points from the study as a whole: Contracting CD8+ clones were enriched in EMRA, CD4+ mainly in CM and EM.

V lost 1 base to trimming and J lost 0 bases; unmatched junction nucleotides: 6. The CDR3 spans 17 residues. CDR1 and CDR2 (germline): LGHNA, YSLEER. 5'RACE with constant-segment primers built TCRalpha and TCRbeta cDNA libraries with UMIs. TCRdb re-derived calls from the 5' RACE reads in MiXCR, one entry per CDR3 protein. This table holds around 190,000 distinct CDR3 sequences, roughly 20% found once. The gene calls are TRBV4-3 and TRBJ2-3; 8 nucleotides match TRBD2. Sequencing was done on a sample of PBMCs or a T cell subset sorted from them (not recorded which). This receptor was obtained from a man aged 18 to 30 who had mild COVID-19 (a few samples of this study predate the infection). Cell type and time point are not known. CDR3: CASSQGASGFSTDTQYF. Here the CDR3 DNA reads TGCGCCAGCAGCCAAGGGGCTAGCGGGTTTAGCACAGATACGCAGTATTTT.